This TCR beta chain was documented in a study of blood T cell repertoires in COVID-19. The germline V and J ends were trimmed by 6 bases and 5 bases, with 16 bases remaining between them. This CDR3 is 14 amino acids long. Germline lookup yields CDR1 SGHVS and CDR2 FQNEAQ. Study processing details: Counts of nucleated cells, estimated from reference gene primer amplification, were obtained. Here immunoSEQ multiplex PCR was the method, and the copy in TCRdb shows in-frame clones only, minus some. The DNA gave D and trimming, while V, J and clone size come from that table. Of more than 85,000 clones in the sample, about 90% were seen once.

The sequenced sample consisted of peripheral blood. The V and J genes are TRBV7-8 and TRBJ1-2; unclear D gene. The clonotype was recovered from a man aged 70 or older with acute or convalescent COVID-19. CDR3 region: CASSQDGRRYGYTF. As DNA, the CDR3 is TGTGCCAGCAGTCAAGACGGGAGGCGGTATGGCTACACCTTC.